The sequence of this TCR beta chain was determined in a study of response to subunit inactivated influenza vaccine. With 3 bases removed from V and 0 bases from J, the gap between germline ends came to 9 bases. The CDR3 runs to 15 residues. Germline lookup yields CDR1 LNHDA and CDR2 SQIVND (reference sequence). Comment on this clonotype: Its antigen is undetermined.

Findings and caveats of the study: Authors suggested each seasonal influenza vaccination recruits few new T cells.

In TCRdb, the RT-PCR reads were re-called with MiXCR into one record per CDR3 protein. The sample holds hundreds of thousands of distinct CDR3 sequences, 25% seen once. This TCR came from a man aged 50-59 years who received an inactivated influenza vaccine. Source: CD4+ T cells sorted from PBMCs, taken 5 days after vaccination. The rearrangement links TRBV19 to TRBJ2-1, with D maybe TRBD1 (6 bases). The CDR3 DNA is TGTGCCAGTAGTATCCGAGGGGGCTCCTACAATGAGCAGTTCTTC. This translates into CASSIRGGSYNEQFF.